Listed below are T cell receptor beta chains from one sample, sequenced in a study of siplizumab effects on memory and regulatory T cells. The data were produced by immunoSEQ multiplex PCR, yet TCRdb's version contains in-frame clones alone and is incomplete. This sample has 85,000 or so clones, with about 95% found just once. What was sequenced was CD8+ T cells sorted from blood. These receptor sequences come from a human donor in good health. The CDR3 runs from the conserved cysteine through the conserved F or W. D genes are given only for firm matches.

v_gene: TRBV7-9; d_gene: -; j_gene: TRBJ2-2; CDR3nt: TGTGCCAGCGACAGTATCACCGGGGAGCTGTTTTTT; CDR3aa: CASDSITGELFF
v_gene: TRBV7-6; d_gene: -; j_gene: TRBJ2-3; CDR3nt: TGTGCCAGCAGCTTAGCCCAAAAGGGCAGCACAGATACGCAGTATTTT; CDR3aa: CASSLAQKGSTDTQYF
v_gene: TRBV19; d_gene: -; j_gene: TRBJ2-7; CDR3nt: TGTGCCAGTAGTATAGGTGGAGTACCCTACGAGCAGTACTTC; CDR3aa: CASSIGGVPYEQYF
v_gene: TRBV27; d_gene: TRBD1; j_gene: TRBJ2-7; CDR3nt: TGTGCCAGCAGTCTGACAGGGACCGACCCCGAGCAGTACTTC; CDR3aa: CASSLTGTDPEQYF
v_gene: TRBV19; d_gene: TRBD1; j_gene: TRBJ2-7; CDR3nt: TGTGCCAGTTCTAGGACAGGGTCCTACGAGCAGTACTTC; CDR3aa: CASSRTGSYEQYF
v_gene: TRBV10-3; d_gene: -; j_gene: TRBJ2-1; CDR3nt: TGTGCCATCAGTGAGTCTTTAGGCGCCGGGACGCGAGGTGAGCAGTTCTTC; CDR3aa: CAISESLGAGTRGEQFF
v_gene: TRBV5-1; d_gene: -; j_gene: TRBJ2-7; CDR3nt: TGCGCCAGCAGCTTGTTACAGGGGAGGGAGCAGTACTTC; CDR3aa: CASSLLQGREQYF
v_gene: TRBV29-1; d_gene: -; j_gene: TRBJ2-7; CDR3nt: TGCAGCGTTCAAACCGGAGATACCTACGAGCAGTACTTC; CDR3aa: CSVQTGDTYEQYF
v_gene: TRBV7-9; d_gene: TRBD2; j_gene: TRBJ2-3; CDR3nt: TGTGCCAGCAGCCCAAGCGGGAGCTTTCCCTCGGAGTATTTT; CDR3aa: CASSPSGSFPSEYF
v_gene: TRBV7-8; d_gene: TRBD2; j_gene: TRBJ2-1; CDR3nt: TGTGCCAGCAGCTTATGGACTAGCGGGACAAGCTCCTACAATGAGCAGTTCTTC; CDR3aa: CASSLWTSGTSSYNEQFF
v_gene: TRBV4-2; d_gene: -; j_gene: TRBJ1-3; CDR3nt: TGTGCCAGCAGCCCCGCAGGAAACACCATATATTTT; CDR3aa: CASSPAGNTIYF
v_gene: TRBV27; d_gene: -; j_gene: TRBJ2-7; CDR3nt: TGTGCCAGCAGTTCGGAACGGGTGGGCGAGCAGTACTTC; CDR3aa: CASSSERVGEQYF
v_gene: TRBV30; d_gene: -; j_gene: TRBJ1-2; CDR3nt: TGTGCCTGGAGTTTCCTGAACGGCTACACCTTC; CDR3aa: CAWSFLNGYTF
v_gene: TRBV11-2; d_gene: TRBD2; j_gene: TRBJ2-1; CDR3nt: TGTGCCAGCAGCTTATCAGCGGGAGGGTCAAGGGAGCAGTTCTTC; CDR3aa: CASSLSAGGSREQFF